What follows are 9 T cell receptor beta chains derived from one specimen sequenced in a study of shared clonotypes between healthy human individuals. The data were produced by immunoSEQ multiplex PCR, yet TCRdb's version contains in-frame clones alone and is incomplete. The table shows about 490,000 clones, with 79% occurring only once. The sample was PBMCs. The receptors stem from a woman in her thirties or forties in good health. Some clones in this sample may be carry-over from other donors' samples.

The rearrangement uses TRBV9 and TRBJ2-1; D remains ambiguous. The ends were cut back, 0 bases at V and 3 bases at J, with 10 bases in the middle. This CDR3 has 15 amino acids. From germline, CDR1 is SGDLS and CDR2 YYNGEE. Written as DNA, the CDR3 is TGTGCCAGCAGCGTAGGTATGGCTTACTACAATGAGCAGTTCTTC. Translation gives CASSVGMAYYNEQFF. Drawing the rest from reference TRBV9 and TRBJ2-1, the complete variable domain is DSGVTQTPKHLITATGQRVTLRCSPRSGDLSVYWYQQSLDQGLQFLIQYYNGEERAKGNILERFSAQQFPDLHSELNLSSLELGDSALYFCASSVGMAYYNEQFFGPGTRLTVL.

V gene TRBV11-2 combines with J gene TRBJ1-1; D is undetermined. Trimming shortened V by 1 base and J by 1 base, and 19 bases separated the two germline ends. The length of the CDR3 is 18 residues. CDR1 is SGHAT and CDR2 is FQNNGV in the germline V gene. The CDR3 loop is CASSLGPLARTKNTEAFF. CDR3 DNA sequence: TGTGCCAGCAGCTTAGGCCCCTTGGCCCGAACGAAGAACACTGAAGCTTTCTTT.

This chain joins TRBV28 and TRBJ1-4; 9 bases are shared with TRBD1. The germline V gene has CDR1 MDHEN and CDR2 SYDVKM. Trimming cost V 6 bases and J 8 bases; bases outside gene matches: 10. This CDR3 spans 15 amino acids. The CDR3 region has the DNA TGTGCCAGCAGCTTCGCCTACAGGGGGCGGGAAAAACTGTTTTTT. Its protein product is CASSFAYRGREKLFF.

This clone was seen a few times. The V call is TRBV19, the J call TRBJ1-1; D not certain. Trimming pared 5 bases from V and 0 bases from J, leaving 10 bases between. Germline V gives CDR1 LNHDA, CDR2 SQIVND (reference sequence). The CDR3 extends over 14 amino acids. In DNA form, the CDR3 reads TGTGCCAGTAGTGAAGGAGCCATGAACACTGAAGCTTTCTTT. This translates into CASSEGAMNTEAFF.

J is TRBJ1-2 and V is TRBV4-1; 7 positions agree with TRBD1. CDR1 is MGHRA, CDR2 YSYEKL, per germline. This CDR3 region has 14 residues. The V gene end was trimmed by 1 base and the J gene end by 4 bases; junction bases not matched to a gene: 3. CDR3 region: CASSQGYRGYGYTF. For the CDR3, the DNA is TGCGCCAGCAGCCAAGGGTACAGGGGCTATGGCTACACCTTC.

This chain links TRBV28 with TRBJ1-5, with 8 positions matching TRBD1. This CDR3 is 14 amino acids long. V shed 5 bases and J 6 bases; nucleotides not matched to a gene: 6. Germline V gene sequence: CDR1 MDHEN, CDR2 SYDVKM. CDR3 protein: CASSLAGGSQPQHF. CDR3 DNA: TGTGCCAGCAGTCTGGCAGGGGGCAGTCAGCCCCAGCATTTT.

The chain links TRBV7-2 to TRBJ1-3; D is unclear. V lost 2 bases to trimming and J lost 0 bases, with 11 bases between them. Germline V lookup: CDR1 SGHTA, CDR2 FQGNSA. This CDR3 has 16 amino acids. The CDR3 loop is CASSLSPVSSGNTIYF. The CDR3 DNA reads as TGTGCCAGCAGCTTATCTCCCGTGAGCTCTGGAAACACCATATATTTT. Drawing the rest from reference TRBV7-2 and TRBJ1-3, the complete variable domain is GAGVSQSPSNKVTEKGKDVELRCDPISGHTALYWYRQSLGQGLEFLIYFQGNSAPDKSGLPSDRFSAERTGGSVSTLTIQRTQQEDSAVYLCASSLSPVSSGNTIYFGEGSWLTVV.

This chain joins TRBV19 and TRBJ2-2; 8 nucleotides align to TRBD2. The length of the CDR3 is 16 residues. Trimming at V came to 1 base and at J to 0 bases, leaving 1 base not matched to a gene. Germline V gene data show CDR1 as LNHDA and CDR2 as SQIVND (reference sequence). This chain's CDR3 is CASSIAGGPNTGELFF. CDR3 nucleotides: TGTGCCAGTAGTATAGCGGGAGGGCCGAACACCGGGGAGCTGTTTTTT.

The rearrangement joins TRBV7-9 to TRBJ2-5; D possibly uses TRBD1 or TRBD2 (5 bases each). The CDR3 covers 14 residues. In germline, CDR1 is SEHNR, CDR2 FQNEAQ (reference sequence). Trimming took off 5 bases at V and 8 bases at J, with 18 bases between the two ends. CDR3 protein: CASSPTGTGVTQYF. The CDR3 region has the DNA TGTGCCAGCAGCCCAACCGGGACGGGTGTAACCCAGTACTTC. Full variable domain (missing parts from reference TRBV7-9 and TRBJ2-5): DTGVSQNPRHKITKRGQNVTFRCDPISEHNRLYWYRQTLGQGPEFLTYFQNEAQLEKSRLLSDRFSAERPKGSFSTLEIQRTEQGDSAMYLCASSPTGTGVTQYFGPGTRLLVL.